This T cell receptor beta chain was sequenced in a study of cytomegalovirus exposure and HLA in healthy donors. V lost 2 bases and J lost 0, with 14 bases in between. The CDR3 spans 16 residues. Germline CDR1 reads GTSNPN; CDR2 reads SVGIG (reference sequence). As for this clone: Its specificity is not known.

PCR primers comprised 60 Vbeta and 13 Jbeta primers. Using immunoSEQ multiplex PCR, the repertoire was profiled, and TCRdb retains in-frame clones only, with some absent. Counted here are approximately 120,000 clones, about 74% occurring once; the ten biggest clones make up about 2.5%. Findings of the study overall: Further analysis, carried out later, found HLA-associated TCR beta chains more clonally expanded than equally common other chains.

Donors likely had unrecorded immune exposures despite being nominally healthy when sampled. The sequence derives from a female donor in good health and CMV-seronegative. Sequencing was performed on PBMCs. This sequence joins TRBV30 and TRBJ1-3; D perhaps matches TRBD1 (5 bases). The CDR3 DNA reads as TGTGCCTGGAGTAAGGGGCTGAAAACCTCTGGAAACACCATATATTTT. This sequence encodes CAWSKGLKTSGNTIYF.